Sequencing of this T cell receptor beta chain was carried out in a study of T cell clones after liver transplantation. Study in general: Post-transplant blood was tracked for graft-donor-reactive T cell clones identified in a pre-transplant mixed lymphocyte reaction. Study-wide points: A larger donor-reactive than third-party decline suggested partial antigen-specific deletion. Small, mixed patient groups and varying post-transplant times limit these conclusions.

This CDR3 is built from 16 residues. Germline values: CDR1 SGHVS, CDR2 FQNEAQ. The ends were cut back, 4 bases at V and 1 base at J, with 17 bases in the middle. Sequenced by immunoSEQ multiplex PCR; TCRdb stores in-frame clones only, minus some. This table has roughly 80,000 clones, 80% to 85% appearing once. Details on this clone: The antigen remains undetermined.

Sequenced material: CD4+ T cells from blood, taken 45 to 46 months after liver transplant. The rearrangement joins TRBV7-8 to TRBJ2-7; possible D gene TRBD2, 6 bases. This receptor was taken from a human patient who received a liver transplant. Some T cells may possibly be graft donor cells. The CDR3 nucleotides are TGTGCCAGCAGCTCCTCTCGACTAGGGTCTTCCTACGAGCAGTACTTC. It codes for CASSSSRLGSSYEQYF. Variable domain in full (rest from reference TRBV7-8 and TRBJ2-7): GAGVSQSPRYKVAKRGQDVALRCDPISGHVSLFWYQQALGQGPEFLTYFQNEAQLDKSGLPSDRFFAERPEGSVSTLKIQRTQQEDSAVYLCASSSSRLGSSYEQYFGPGTRLTVT.